This is a list of T cell receptor beta chains from one sample in a study of T cells in Graves' hyperthyroidism and ophthalmopathy. One entry per CDR3 protein, called by TCRdb with MiXCR from the multiplex PCR reads. The sample lists 700,000 to 950,000 distinct CDR3 sequences, 30% to 40% seen once, with about a third in the top ten. What was sequenced was blood. The receptors here all came from a woman between 40 and 55 years old with Graves' hyperthyroidism. Each CDR3 is given with its conserved first and last residue. D genes are given only for firm matches. For some rows the clone size is stated as once, few or many, or as a class when expanded; others skip it.

TRBJ1-5 | TRBV6-1 | NA | NA | TGTGCCAGCAGAAGTTCAGGGGGCAATCAGCCCCAGCATTTT | CASRSSGGNQPQHF
TRBJ1-5 | TRBV3-1 | NA | NA | TGTGCCAGCAGCCATGGTATGAGTTCGCAGCCCCAGCATTTT | CASSHGMSSQPQHF
TRBJ2-7 | TRBV5-4 | TRBD2 | NA | TGTGCCAGCAGGTCCGGTAGCGGGATCTCCTACGAGCAGTACTTC | CASRSGSGISYEQYF
TRBJ2-5 | TRBV12-3/TRBV12-4 | TRBD2 | many | TGTGCCAGCACATTAGCGGGGTCCGGAGAGACCCAGTACTTC | CASTLAGSGETQYF
TRBJ2-7 | TRBV7-9 | TRBD1 | NA | TGTGCCAGCAGCCACCGGGACAGGTCCCACGAGCAGTACTTC | CASSHRDRSHEQYF
TRBJ2-5 | TRBV12-3/TRBV12-4 | NA | NA | TGTGCCAGCAGTTTCGATCACTGGAAGACCCAGTACTTC | CASSFDHWKTQYF
TRBJ2-2 | TRBV7-2 | NA | NA | TGTGCCAGCACCTCTCATGCCCCAGCGGTTAACACCGGGGAGCTGTTTTTT | CASTSHAPAVNTGELFF
TRBJ1-5 | TRBV7-2 | TRBD1 | NA | TGTGCCAGCAGCTTGCCCGGGACAGGGGCCTACGAGCATTTT | CASSLPGTGAYEHF
TRBJ2-7 | TRBV20-1 | NA | NA | TGCAGTGCTAGAGTCCAGGGGTCCTACGAGCAGTACTTC | CSARVQGSYEQYF
TRBJ1-2 | TRBV25-1 | NA | NA | TGTGCCAGCAGTGACCCGTGGGGGGACTACGGTGGCTACACCTTC | CASSDPWGDYGGYTF
TRBJ1-1 | TRBV9 | NA | NA | TGTGCCAGCAGCGTTGGTTCTGGGGGCAACACTGAAGCTTTCTTT | CASSVGSGGNTEAFF
TRBJ1-5 | TRBV15 | TRBD1 | NA | TGTGCCACCAGCGGACAGGGTCGCAGTCAGCCCCAGCATTTT | CATSGQGRSQPQHF
TRBJ2-5 | TRBV29-1 | TRBD1 | NA | TGCAGCGTTGAAGGGACAGGGCAAGAGGCCCAGTACTTC | CSVEGTGQEAQYF
TRBJ2-2 | TRBV2 | NA | NA | TGTGCCAGCAGGAGGGGGTCCGGGGAGCTGTTTTTT | CASRRGSGELFF
TRBJ1-5 | TRBV12-3/TRBV12-4 | NA | many | TGTGCCAGCAGTTATGGGTTAGCAGGCAATCAGCCCCAGCATTTT | CASSYGLAGNQPQHF
TRBJ1-4 | TRBV2 | NA | many | TGTGCCAGCAGGCAGGGTGCAACTAATGAAAAACTGTTTTTT | CASRQGATNEKLFF
TRBJ1-1 | TRBV11-3 | TRBD1 | many | TGTGCCAGTAGACAGGGCCACACTGAAGCTTTCTTT | CASRQGHTEAFF
TRBJ1-5 | TRBV6-5 | NA | few | TGTGCCAGCAGTGCGGGACGGATTTATAGCAATCAGCCCCAGCATTTT | CASSAGRIYSNQPQHF
TRBJ1-2 | TRBV7-2 | NA | few | TGTGCCAGCAGCTTCAAGGCGACAGACGGGAATGGCTACACCTTC | CASSFKATDGNGYTF
TRBJ1-4 | TRBV7-9 | TRBD1 | NA | TGCGCCAGCAGCCGGGACAGGGGTGGAACTAATGAAAAACTGTTTTTT | CASSRDRGGTNEKLFF
TRBJ1-3 | TRBV10-3 | NA | NA | TGTGCCATCATGCCCAGGGGCCTCTCTGGAAACACCATATATTTT | CAIMPRGLSGNTIYF
TRBJ1-2 | TRBV4-3 | NA | NA | TGCGCCAGCAGCCAAGACCACGGGAACACCTATGGCTACACCTTC | CASSQDHGNTYGYTF
TRBJ1-2 | TRBV19 | NA | many | TGTGCCAGTAGTCCCTCCGTCGGGTATGGCTACACCTTC | CASSPSVGYGYTF
TRBJ1-4 | TRBV19 | NA | NA | TGTGCCAGTAGACTTGGGACGGTCTCAGGGGAAAAACTGTTTTTT | CASRLGTVSGEKLFF
TRBJ2-1 | TRBV20-1 | TRBD2 | NA | TGCAGTGCTAGAGAGGGGACTAGCGTAGGCAATGAGCAGTTCTTC | CSAREGTSVGNEQFF
TRBJ2-5 | TRBV10-3 | TRBD1 | NA | TGTGCCAGCAGACCGGGACAGAGAGAAGAGACCCAGTACTTC | CASRPGQREETQYF
TRBJ2-5 | TRBV7-8 | NA | NA | TGTGCCAGCAGCCCTAGGTGGGTTGCGGAGACCCAGTACTTC | CASSPRWVAETQYF
TRBJ2-5 | TRBV29-1 | NA | NA | TGCAGCGTTGAGACAGGGAGGGAGACCCAGTACTTC | CSVETGRETQYF
TRBJ1-2 | TRBV10-3 | NA | many | TGTGCCATCAGTGTATGGGACACTAACTATGGCTACACCTTC | CAISVWDTNYGYTF
TRBJ1-2 | TRBV4-1 | TRBD1 | NA | TGCGCCAGCAGCCTACTTACAGGGGTTCGAGGCTACACCTTC | CASSLLTGVRGYTF
TRBJ1-5 | TRBV19 | NA | many | TGTGCCAGTAGACTAAGGACAGAGATCCAGCCCCAGCATTTT | CASRLRTEIQPQHF
TRBJ2-7 | TRBV6-5 | TRBD1 | few | TGTGCCAGCAGTCGACAGGGGTCCACATTCTACGAGCAGTACTTC | CASSRQGSTFYEQYF
TRBJ1-1 | TRBV10-3 | NA | many | TGTGCCATCAGTGTTGAAAGGAACACTGAAGCTTTCTTT | CAISVERNTEAFF
TRBJ2-1 | TRBV20-1 | NA | NA | TGCAGTGCTAGAGATTACAATGAGCAGTTCTTC | CSARDYNEQFF
TRBJ2-7 | TRBV7-9 | TRBD1 | many | TGTGCCAGCAGCTTGTCAGGGGGTACCTACGAGCAGTACTTC | CASSLSGGTYEQYF
TRBJ1-5 | TRBV7-2 | NA | NA | TGCGCCAGCAGCCAAGAGGGAAATATTAGGGCCCAGCATTTT | CASSQEGNIRAQHF
TRBJ1-2 | TRBV25-1 | NA | NA | TGTGCCAGCAGGCAAACGGAGTTGGTCTATGGCTACACCTTC | CASRQTELVYGYTF
TRBJ2-1 | TRBV20-1 | TRBD1 | NA | TGCAGTGCTACGAGGGACAGCCCAGCCAATGAGCAGTTCTTC | CSATRDSPANEQFF
TRBJ1-1 | TRBV6-5 | NA | few | TGTGCCAGTCTGCCCTCAGGGTGGGACACTGAAGCTTTCTTT | CASLPSGWDTEAFF
TRBJ2-5 | TRBV4-3 | NA | many | TGCGCCAGCAGCCAAGAAAGGGGCGGGGAGACCCAGTACTTC | CASSQERGGETQYF
TRBJ1-4 | TRBV7-2 | NA | many | TGTGCCAGCACTCGGATGGGGGGAGAAAAACTGTTTTTT | CASTRMGGEKLFF
TRBJ2-7 | TRBV10-3 | TRBD2 | many | TGTGCCATCAGTGAGTCAGGCGGGAGGAGGTACGAGCAGTACTTC | CAISESGGRRYEQYF
TRBJ1-6 | TRBV5-4 | NA | NA | TGTGCCAGCAGCCAAGTAGGAGGAAGCCACCTCTCTTATAATTCACCCCTCCACTTT | CASSQVGGSHLSYNSPLHF
TRBJ1-2 | TRBV2 | NA | NA | TGTGCCAGCAGCTTTACCTGGGGGCGAGGGGACTATGGCTACACCTTC | CASSFTWGRGDYGYTF
TRBJ1-4 | TRBV6-6 | NA | many | TGTGCCAGCAGTGCAGGAGAAAAACTGTTTTTT | CASSAGEKLFF
TRBJ2-4 | TRBV6-6 | NA | NA | TGTGCCAGCAGTGGGTCCGGGGGAGCCAAAAACATTCAGTACTTC | CASSGSGGAKNIQYF
TRBJ1-5 | TRBV6-1 | TRBD1 | NA | TGTGCCAGCGGTGAAACAGGGGGCCGCGGCAATCAGCCCCAGCATTTT | CASGETGGRGNQPQHF
TRBJ2-5 | TRBV2 | NA | many | TGTGCCAGCAATCGTAACAGAGGCGAGACCCAGTACTTC | CASNRNRGETQYF
TRBJ2-7 | TRBV10-3 | TRBD1 | NA | TGTGCCAGCAGCAACCGACAGGGGGCAAAACCCTACGAGCAGTACTTC | CASSNRQGAKPYEQYF
TRBJ1-4 | TRBV7-2 | NA | few | TGTGCCAGCACCATGCTTATGGGGGTCGGGGAAAAACTGTTTTTT | CASTMLMGVGEKLFF
TRBJ1-5 | TRBV4-3 | NA | NA | TGCGCCAGCAGCTATCTTCTGAATCAGCCCCAGCATTTT | CASSYLLNQPQHF
TRBJ1-1 | TRBV19 | TRBD1 | NA | TGTGCCAGCAGATTTTACTCAGGGGGCTTGAACACTGAAGCTTTCTTT | CASRFYSGGLNTEAFF